This paragraph reports one TCR beta chain. This sample is drawn from a study of technical replicates of blood from several donors. Clones were read by immunoSEQ multiplex PCR, and TCRdb kept only the in-frame ones, dropping some. The sample lists roughly 85,000 clones; approximately 93% were seen once. V was pared by 8 bases and J by 2 bases, with 12 bases between. Germline V gene sequence: CDR1 SNHLY, CDR2 FYNNEI. The CDR3 length is 13 residues. This receptor was identified in a human donor in good health. V and J are TRBV2 and TRBJ2-5; no definite D call. Material: T cells isolated from PBMCs. The CDR3 protein is CASLGQPQETQYF. In DNA, the CDR3 is TGTGCCAGCCTTGGGCAGCCACAAGAGACCCAGTACTTC.